This TCR beta chain was sequenced for a study of response to subunit inactivated influenza vaccine. Study results and caveats: The authors put forward the suggestion that each seasonal influenza vaccination may bring in only a limited number of new T cells.

MiXCR, run by TCRdb on the RT-PCR reads, gives a single entry per CDR3 protein. The sample holds 450,000 to 700,000 distinct CDR3 sequences, around 15% seen once. About this clonotype itself: The antigen is unknown.

The CDR3 length is 15 residues. Trimming pared 0 bases from V and 0 bases from J, leaving 6 bases between. From germline, CDR1 is SGHRS and CDR2 YFSETQ. This material consisted of PBMCs from blood, taken roughly 12 days after vaccination. This TCR came from a middle-aged man who received an inactivated influenza vaccine. This chain uses TRBV5-1 with TRBJ1-4, with D unclear. DNA for the CDR3: TGCGCCAGCAGCTTGGGGGGTGCAACTAATGAAAAACTGTTTTTT. Protein product: CASSLGGATNEKLFF.